One T cell receptor (beta chain) is described in this entry. The data belong to a study of beta chain features in type 1 diabetes. CDR1 and CDR2 from the germline V gene are SEHNR and FQNEAQ (reference sequence). V was shortened by 2 bases and J by 3 bases, with 8 bases between the two germline ends. The CDR3 contains 13 residues. Investigators reverse transcribed all isolated RNA, so they sequenced expressed TCRB transcripts. The average read count of naive, central memory and regulatory T cell samples was several million. Data came from immunoSEQ multiplex PCR; TCRdb stores just in-frame clones and leaves some out. The repertoire holds more than 150,000 clones, with about 13% as singletons. Central memory, naive, regulatory and stem cell-like memory CD4+ cells were sorted by CD45RO/CCR7/CD25/CD127/CD95/CD27.

The source of this sequence is a young woman in good health. The sample consisted of central memory CD4+ T cells from blood. The chain carries TRBV7-9 and TRBJ2-7; D unresolved. As DNA, the CDR3 is TGTGCCAGCAGCTTATCAACTTACTACGAGCAGTACTTC. This gives the protein CASSLSTYYEQYF.